The T cell receptor beta chain under discussion was sequenced for a study of blood T cells in healthy people across ages. Overall study findings and caveats: TCR beta diversity was tightly associated with the proportion of naive T cells. Per million T cells, the diversity of TCR beta decreased roughly linearly as age advanced.

A second roughly 7 to 11 cycle PCR used barcoded and J-beta primers. TCRdb recomputed calls from the 5' RACE reads with MiXCR, one row per CDR3 protein. The data hold more than 1.4 million distinct CDR3 sequences, with 35% to 45% observed a single time. Germline CDR1 reads SNHLY; CDR2 reads FYNNEI. The junction had 14 bases not matched to a gene; V was cut back by 7 bases and J by 8 bases. The CDR3 sequence is 16 residues long. This clonotype was detected only a few times. The antigen remains undetermined. Sequencing was performed on blood. This chain joins TRBV2 and TRBJ2-1; TRBD2 matches at 10 bases. The sequence was obtained from a woman younger than 30 in good health. CDR3 residues: CASTDPGTSVFHEQFF. DNA for the CDR3: TGTGCCAGCACTGATCCCGGGACTAGCGTTTTCCATGAGCAGTTCTTC.